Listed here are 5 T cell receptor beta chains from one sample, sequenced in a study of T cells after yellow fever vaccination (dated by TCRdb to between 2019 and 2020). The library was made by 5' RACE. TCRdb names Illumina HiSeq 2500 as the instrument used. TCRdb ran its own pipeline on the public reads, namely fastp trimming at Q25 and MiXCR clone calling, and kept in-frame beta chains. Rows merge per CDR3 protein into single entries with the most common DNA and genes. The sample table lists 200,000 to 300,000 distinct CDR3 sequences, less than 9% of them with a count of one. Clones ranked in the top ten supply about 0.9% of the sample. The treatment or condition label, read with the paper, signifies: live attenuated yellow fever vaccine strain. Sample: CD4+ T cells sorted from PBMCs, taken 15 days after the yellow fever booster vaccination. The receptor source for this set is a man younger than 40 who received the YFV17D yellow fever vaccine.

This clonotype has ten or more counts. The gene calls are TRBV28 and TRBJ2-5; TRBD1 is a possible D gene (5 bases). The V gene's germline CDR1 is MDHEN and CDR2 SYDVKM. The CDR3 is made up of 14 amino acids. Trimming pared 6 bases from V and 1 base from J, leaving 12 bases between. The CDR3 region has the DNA TGTGCCAGCAGCCTAGGGGCCTCCCAAGAGACCCAGTACTTC. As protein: CASSLGASQETQYF.

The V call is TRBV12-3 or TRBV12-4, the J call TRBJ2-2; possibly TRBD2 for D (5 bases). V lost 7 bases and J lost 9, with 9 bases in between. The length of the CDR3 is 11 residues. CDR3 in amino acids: CASTSSRELFF. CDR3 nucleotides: TGTGCCAGCACGTCTAGCCGGGAGCTGTTTTTT.

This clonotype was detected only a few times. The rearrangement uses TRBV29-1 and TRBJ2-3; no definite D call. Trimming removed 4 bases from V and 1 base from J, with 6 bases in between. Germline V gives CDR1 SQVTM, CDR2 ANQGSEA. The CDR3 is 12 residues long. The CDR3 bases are TGCAGCGTTGTCCTGGGCACAGATACGCAGTATTTT. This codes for CSVVLGTDTQYF.

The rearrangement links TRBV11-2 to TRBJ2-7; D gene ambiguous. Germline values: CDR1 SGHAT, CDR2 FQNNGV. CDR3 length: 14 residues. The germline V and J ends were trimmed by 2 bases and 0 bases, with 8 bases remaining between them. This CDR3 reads CASSLRLDSYEQYF. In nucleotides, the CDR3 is TGTGCCAGCAGCTTAAGACTGGACTCCTACGAGCAGTACTTC.

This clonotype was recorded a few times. The CDR3 DNA is TGTGCCAGCAGAGGACTAGCGTCCCGCTACAATGAGCAGTTCTTC. Translating gives CASRGLASRYNEQFF. The chain couples TRBV6-1 to TRBJ2-1, with 9 bases lining up with TRBD2. Unmatched junction bases numbered 6, after V lost 6 bases and J lost 3 bases. The CDR3 is 15 residues long. The germline V gene encodes CDR1 MNHNS and CDR2 SASEGT.